This TCR beta chain was sequenced during a study of blood T cells in healthy people across ages. Trimming cost V 8 bases and J 2 bases, with 12 bases left between them. This CDR3 is 13 amino acids long. A J-beta primer mix and a sample-barcoded 5' primer were used in a second PCR of roughly 6 to 12 cycles. Each cDNA molecule was tagged by a template-switch adaptor with 12 random nucleotides. TCRdb called the 5' RACE reads again in MiXCR, with one record for every CDR3 protein. The table shows about 640,000 distinct CDR3 sequences, with around three fifths occurring only once. No fewer than 5.5 micrograms of total RNA were isolated from every sample.

The J gene is TRBJ2-5, the V gene TRBV12-3 or TRBV12-4; D is undetermined. The receptor was derived from a man in his sixties in good health. Sequencing was performed on blood. Here the CDR3 reads CASRRLGQETQYF. Written as DNA, the CDR3 is TGTGCCAGCCGACGTCTGGGGCAAGAGACCCAGTACTTC.